The entry that follows covers one T cell receptor beta chain sequence. The antigen is not known. This PCR relied on a set of 60 Vbeta primers and 13 Jbeta primers. Authors' methods: There were about 86 million unique TCR beta chains by a later count, and about 12 million of them were shared. TCRdb keeps only in-frame clones here, not all; method: immunoSEQ multiplex PCR. The V and J calls and clone size are taken from that table; D and trimming were inferred from the DNA. The listing records about 64,000 clones. The data were obtained in a study of cytomegalovirus exposure and HLA in healthy donors. Findings of the study overall: An observed cluster of highly shared sequence variants was recorded as a likely sequencing artifact. Several top significant clusters appeared, in a later analysis, to be linked to common viral pathogens. The majority of TCR sequences were rare, yet some public TCRs appeared in many donors.

The origin of this receptor is a young woman in good health and CMV-seronegative. The specimen sequenced was PBMCs.

In nucleotides, the CDR3 is TGTGCCAGCAGCTTAGGAAACAGCGGGAGTGACCCAGATACGCAGTATTTT. Its translation is CASSLGNSGSDPDTQYF. The rearrangement uses TRBV13 and TRBJ2-3; 8 bases are shared with TRBD2. The CDR3 runs to 17 residues. V trimming: 0 bases; J trimming: 4 bases; junction bases outside the gene matches: 9. Germline V gene lookup returns CDR1 PRHDT and CDR2 FYEKMQ (reference sequence).